This TCR beta chain was obtained from a study of T cell responses to AZD1222 COVID-19 vaccine. With V trimmed by 6 bases and J by 1 base, 6 bases remained unmatched. CDR3 size: 15 residues. CDR1 is SGHTA and CDR2 is FQGNSA in the germline V gene. Method: immunoSEQ multiplex PCR; TCRdb's copy keeps in-frame clones and lacks some. The sample holds roughly 170,000 clones, 85% to 95% seen once. The chain is built from TRBV7-2 and TRBJ2-7; 10 bases agree with TRBD2. The sample here was peripheral blood, taken on day 0 of AZD1222 vaccination. This sequence originates from an adult in good health. The CDR3 protein is CASRASGGGSYEQYF. The CDR3 DNA follows: TGTGCCAGCAGGGCGAGCGGGGGGGGTTCCTACGAGCAGTACTTC.